Below, 20 T cell receptor beta chains from the same sample are listed, as sequenced in a study of cytomegalovirus exposure and HLA in healthy donors. Researchers ran the PCR with 60 Vbeta and 13 Jbeta primers. Generated by immunoSEQ multiplex PCR, the TCRdb table keeps only in-frame clones and is missing some. The sample includes roughly 110,000 clones, 73% of them seen just once. Specimen: PBMCs. These receptors came from a woman aged 25 to 39 in good health and CMV-seronegative.

The gene calls are TRBV5-6 and TRBJ1-5, with D perhaps matching TRBD1 (5 bases). V lost 1 base to trimming and J lost 3 bases, with 8 bases between them. CDR1 and CDR2 (germline): SGHDT, YYEEEE. The CDR3 is 14 amino acids. CDR3 nucleotide sequence: TGTGCCAGCAGCTTGACAGGTTCCAATCAGCCCCAGCATTTT. Amino acids: CASSLTGSNQPQHF.

The chain couples TRBV13 to TRBJ1-1, with TRBD1 matching 10 bases. Trimming took 4 bases from V and 8 from J; bases not matched to a gene: 1. This CDR3 has 12 residues. The germline V gene has CDR1 PRHDT and CDR2 FYEKMQ (reference sequence). CDR3 region: CASSSGQGEAFF. The CDR3 DNA is TGTGCCAGCAGCTCGGGACAGGGGGAAGCTTTCTTT.

A remark on this clone: The same CDR3 arises from other DNA sequences in this sample as well. This sequence joins TRBV30 and TRBJ1-5; a possible D gene is TRBD1 (6 bases). The V gene lost 0 bases and the J gene lost 4 bases, with 7 bases spanning the gap. Germline V gene sequence: CDR1 GTSNPN, CDR2 SVGIG (reference sequence). This CDR3 spans 13 amino acids. The CDR3 is CAWSVTGNQPQHF. The CDR3 nucleotides read TGTGCCTGGAGTGTAACAGGGAATCAGCCCCAGCATTTT.

The gene calls are TRBV7-9 and TRBJ1-4; D not certain. There are 14 residues in the CDR3. Between the trimmed V and J ends, which lost 5 bases and 7 bases, there was a span of 14 bases. Germline V CDR1 and CDR2: SEHNR, FQNEAQ (reference sequence). The CDR3 region is CASSMSYVIEKLFF. CDR3 coding DNA: TGTGCCAGCAGCATGAGTTATGTCATTGAAAAACTGTTTTTT.

This chain uses TRBV6-1 with TRBJ2-2; TRBD2 is a possible D gene (6 bases). The CDR3 has 14 amino acids. The V gene's germline CDR1 is MNHNS and CDR2 SASEGT. V was shortened by 10 bases and J by 1 base, with 13 bases between the two germline ends. DNA for the CDR3: TGTGCCACCGGCGGGGTCTTGAACACCGGGGAGCTGTTTTTT. This encodes CATGGVLNTGELFF.

This chain links TRBV6-6 with TRBJ1-2; 7 bases map to TRBD1. The germline CDR1 and CDR2 sequences are MNHNY and SVGAGI (reference sequence). Unmatched junction bases numbered 15, after V lost 10 bases and J lost 4 bases. The CDR3 spans 15 residues. The DNA for the CDR3 is TGTGCCACCCAAGACCTGACAGGGAGTTCCTATGGCTACACCTTC. It codes for CATQDLTGSSYGYTF.

The chain carries TRBV5-1 and TRBJ2-4, with a tentative D call TRBD1 (6 bases). V was shortened by 3 bases and J by 0 bases, with 10 bases between the two germline ends. There are 15 residues in the CDR3. The germline V gene encodes CDR1 SGHRS and CDR2 YFSETQ. The chain's CDR3 is CASSWGPKAKNIQYF. The CDR3 DNA sequence: TGCGCCAGCAGCTGGGGGCCAAAAGCCAAAAACATTCAGTACTTC.

The V and J genes are TRBV7-9 and TRBJ1-4, with D maybe TRBD1 (6 bases). With 4 bases removed from V and 10 bases from J, the gap between germline ends came to 16 bases. Germline CDR1 SEHNR, CDR2 FQNEAQ (reference sequence). The CDR3 is 14 amino acids. The CDR3 region has the DNA TGTGCCAGCAGCTCTTCCTACAGGGTGGGAAAACTGTTTTTT. Translation: CASSSSYRVGKLFF.

The genes are TRBV6-5 and TRBJ1-1; D call uncertain. CDR1 is MNHEY and CDR2 is SVGAGI in the germline V gene. Trimming shortened V by 6 bases and J by 4 bases, and 18 bases separated the two germline ends. CDR3 length: 15 residues. In DNA form, the CDR3 reads TGTGCCAGCAGACCGACGGTAGGCTCGGGCACTGAAGCTTTCTTT. Protein sequence: CASRPTVGSGTEAFF.

The chain is built from TRBV5-1 and TRBJ2-6, with D perhaps TRBD1 (6 bases). V gave up 0 bases and J gave up 1 base, with 11 bases separating them. The CDR3 spans 17 residues. The germline V gene has CDR1 SGHRS and CDR2 YFSETQ. The CDR3 loop is CASSLVLDSSGANVLTF. CDR3 nucleotides: TGCGCCAGCAGCTTGGTCCTGGACAGTTCTGGGGCCAACGTCCTGACTTTC.

The chain is built from TRBV29-1 and TRBJ1-1; a possible D gene is TRBD1 (5 bases). Germline values: CDR1 SQVTM, CDR2 ANQGSEA. Trimming left V 6 bases short and J 2 bases short, with 10 bases between. The CDR3 runs to 12 residues. CDR3 protein: CSVKTANTEAFF. CDR3 bases: TGCAGCGTGAAGACAGCAAACACTGAAGCTTTCTTT.

This chain links TRBV5-1 with TRBJ2-2; 7 bases agree with TRBD1. Germline values: CDR1 SGHRS, CDR2 YFSETQ. V lost 4 bases to trimming and J lost 7 bases; unmatched junction nucleotides: 10. This CDR3 has 15 amino acids. Written as DNA, the CDR3 is TGCGCCAGCAGCCTCGACAGGGTTGACGGCGGGGAGCTGTTTTTT. Its protein is CASSLDRVDGGELFF.

This sequence joins TRBV27 and TRBJ1-1; 9 bases are a match to TRBD1. The trim removed 5 bases at V and 4 bases at J, leaving 8 bases unmatched. Germline-derived CDR1 and CDR2 are MNHEY and SMNVEV (reference sequence). The CDR3 covers 15 residues. The DNA for the CDR3 is TGTGCCAGCAGTCCGTATACAGGGGGCTTCACTGAAGCTTTCTTT. This sequence encodes CASSPYTGGFTEAFF.

This rearrangement joins TRBV6-6 to TRBJ1-5, with no clear D. The CDR3 contains 16 residues. CDR1 is MNHNY, CDR2 SVGAGI, per germline (reference sequence). V lost 0 bases, J lost 5 bases, and 14 bases lay in between. DNA of the CDR3: TGTGCCAGCAGTTACTCTTCTCAGGCACTCGATCAGCCCCAGCATTTT. Protein product: CASSYSSQALDQPQHF.

The CDR3 sequence is CASRSTGNYGYTF. CDR3 coding DNA: TGTGCCAGCAGGTCAACAGGGAACTATGGCTACACCTTC. This sequence joins TRBV2 and TRBJ1-2, with a possible D match to TRBD1 (6 bases). V lost 6 bases to trimming and J lost 2 bases, with 10 bases between them. CDR1 is SNHLY, CDR2 FYNNEI, per germline. The CDR3 is 13 amino acids.

The sample holds a few counts of this clone. The gene calls are TRBV19 and TRBJ1-5; D call uncertain. Germline V gene lookup returns CDR1 LNHDA and CDR2 SQIVND (reference sequence). V lost 4 bases and J lost 5, with 9 bases in between. The length of the CDR3 is 13 residues. The CDR3 here is CASSKRRDQPQHF. CDR3 coding DNA: TGTGCCAGTAGTAAACGGAGGGATCAGCCCCAGCATTTT.

The chain couples TRBV2 to TRBJ1-3; possible D gene TRBD1, 6 bases. Trimming shortened V by 4 bases and J by 1 base, and 11 bases separated the two germline ends. This CDR3 has 15 residues. Germline CDR1 and CDR2: SNHLY and FYNNEI. The CDR3 protein is CASSAQGLSGNTIYF. CDR3 DNA sequence: TGTGCCAGCAGTGCACAGGGATTATCTGGAAACACCATATATTTT.

DNA for the CDR3: TGTGCCAGCAGTTACTCGGTCATAGGGGTTAAAAACATTCAGTACTTC. Amino acid sequence: CASSYSVIGVKNIQYF. The V and J genes are TRBV6-5 and TRBJ2-4; D is perhaps TRBD1 (5 bases). Germline lookup yields CDR1 MNHEY and CDR2 SVGAGI. V was pared by 0 bases and J by 4 bases, with 13 bases between. The CDR3 consists of 16 residues.

This clone was picked up a small number of times. CDR3 sequence reads: CASSETGRGNSPLHF. DNA of the CDR3: TGCGCCAGCAGTGAGACCGGGCGGGGCAATTCACCCCTCCACTTT. The chain recombines TRBV10-2 with TRBJ1-6; tentatively, D is TRBD1 (5 bases). The germline gives CDR1 WSHSY, CDR2 SAAADI. The germline V and J ends were trimmed by 2 bases and 7 bases, with 12 bases remaining between them. The CDR3 is 15 residues long.

V and J are TRBV10-1 and TRBJ1-1, with 9 bases that match TRBD1. The J segment lost 1 base and the V segment lost 4 bases, leaving 7 bases of the junction unmatched. This CDR3 has 16 residues. Germline V gene data show CDR1 as WNHNN and CDR2 as SYGVQD (reference sequence). The CDR3 region is CASSGLGDRENTEAFF. CDR3 nucleotides: TGCGCCAGCAGTGGACTCGGGGACAGGGAGAACACTGAAGCTTTCTTT.